In this sample, the clone carrying this T cell receptor beta chain turned up many times. What it recognizes is unknown. Profiles of TCR beta VDJ and CDR3 were generated from a genomic DNA template. TCRdb redid the calling of the reads with MiXCR, one entry per CDR3 protein. The sample carries some 170,000 distinct CDR3 sequences, roughly 47% recorded once. This sample stems from a study of CD8+CD57+ T cells in acquired aplastic anemia. Study-level information: There were about 10.8 million reads, on average, for CD4+ cells from healthy donors. The study, taken as a whole, reports: A significant difference in CD8+ Simpson's diversity between patients and controls was not found. About 27 shared CD8+ CDR3s appeared highly expressed within patients' immunodominant clones.

The V segment lost 6 bases and the J segment 5 bases; nucleotides outside the gene matches: 5. CDR3 length: 14 amino acids. Per the germline V gene, CDR1 is SGDLS and CDR2 is YYNGEE. The chain joins TRBV9 to TRBJ2-1, with TRBD2 matching 10 bases. Sequenced: sorted CD4+, CD8+, or CD8+CD57+ T cells (not recorded which) from PBMCs. The clonotype comes from a human donor in good health. CDR3 amino acids: CASTRTSGNNEQFF. In DNA, the CDR3 is TGTGCCAGCACCCGGACTAGCGGTAACAATGAGCAGTTCTTC.